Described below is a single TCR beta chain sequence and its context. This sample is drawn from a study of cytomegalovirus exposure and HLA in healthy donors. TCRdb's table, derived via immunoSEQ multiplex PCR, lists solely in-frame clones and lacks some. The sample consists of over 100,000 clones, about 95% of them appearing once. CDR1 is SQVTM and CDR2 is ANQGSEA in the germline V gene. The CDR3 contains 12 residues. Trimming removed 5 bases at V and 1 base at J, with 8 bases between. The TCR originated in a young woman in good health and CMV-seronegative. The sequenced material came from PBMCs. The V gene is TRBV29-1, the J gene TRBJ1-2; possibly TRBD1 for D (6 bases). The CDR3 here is CSVRTDNYGYTF. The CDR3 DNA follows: TGCAGCGTTCGGACAGATAACTATGGCTACACCTTC.